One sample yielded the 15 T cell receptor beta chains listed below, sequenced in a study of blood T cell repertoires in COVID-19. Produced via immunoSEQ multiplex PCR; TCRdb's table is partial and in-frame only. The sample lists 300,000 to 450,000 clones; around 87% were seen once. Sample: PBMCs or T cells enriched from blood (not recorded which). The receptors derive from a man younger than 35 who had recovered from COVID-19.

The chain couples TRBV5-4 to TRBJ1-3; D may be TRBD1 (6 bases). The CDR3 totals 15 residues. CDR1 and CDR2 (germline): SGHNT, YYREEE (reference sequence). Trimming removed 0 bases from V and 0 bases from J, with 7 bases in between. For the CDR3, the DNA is TGTGCCAGCAGCTTGGACAGGGACTCTGGAAACACCATATATTTT. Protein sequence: CASSLDRDSGNTIYF.

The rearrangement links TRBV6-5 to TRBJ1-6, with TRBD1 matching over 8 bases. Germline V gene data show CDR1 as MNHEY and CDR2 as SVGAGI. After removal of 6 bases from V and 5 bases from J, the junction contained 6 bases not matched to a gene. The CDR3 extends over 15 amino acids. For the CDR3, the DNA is TGTGCCAGCAGGGCCGGGACAGGCAATAATTCACCCCTCCACTTT. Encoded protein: CASRAGTGNNSPLHF.

The CDR3 loop is CASSPGHEAFF. CDR3 coding DNA: TGTGCCAGCAGCCCGGGACATGAAGCTTTCTTT. The chain combines TRBV3-1 (or the pseudogene TRBV3-2) with TRBJ1-1; D perhaps matches TRBD1 (6 bases). CDR3 size: 11 residues. Germline-derived CDR1 and CDR2 are LGHDT and YNNKEL (reference sequence). The ends were cut back, 4 bases at V and 7 bases at J, with 7 bases in the middle.

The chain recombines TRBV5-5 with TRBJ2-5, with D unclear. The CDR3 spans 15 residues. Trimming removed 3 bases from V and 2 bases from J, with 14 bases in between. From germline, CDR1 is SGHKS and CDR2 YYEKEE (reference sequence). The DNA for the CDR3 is TGTGCCAGCAGCTGGCGGCCAGCCGGGCAAGAGACCCAGTACTTC. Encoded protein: CASSWRPAGQETQYF.

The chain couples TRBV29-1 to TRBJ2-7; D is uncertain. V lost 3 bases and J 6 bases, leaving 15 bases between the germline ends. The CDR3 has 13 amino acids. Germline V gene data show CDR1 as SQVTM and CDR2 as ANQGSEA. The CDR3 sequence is CSVDLVRSGEQYF. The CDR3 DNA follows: TGCAGCGTTGATCTTGTCCGTTCAGGCGAGCAGTACTTC.

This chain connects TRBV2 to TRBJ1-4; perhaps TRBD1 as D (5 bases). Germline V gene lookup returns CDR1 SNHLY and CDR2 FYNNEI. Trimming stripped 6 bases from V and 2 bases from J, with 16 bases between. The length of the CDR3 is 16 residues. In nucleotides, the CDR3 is TGTGCCAGCAGGGGACTCGACCGCGGGACTAATGAAAAACTGTTTTTT. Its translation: CASRGLDRGTNEKLFF.

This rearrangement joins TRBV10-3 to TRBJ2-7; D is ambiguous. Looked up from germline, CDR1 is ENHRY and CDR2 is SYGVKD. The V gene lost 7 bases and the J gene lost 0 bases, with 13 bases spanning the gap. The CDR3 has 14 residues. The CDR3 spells CAITYGPSSYEQYF. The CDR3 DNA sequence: TGTGCCATCACGTATGGGCCAAGCTCCTACGAGCAGTACTTC.

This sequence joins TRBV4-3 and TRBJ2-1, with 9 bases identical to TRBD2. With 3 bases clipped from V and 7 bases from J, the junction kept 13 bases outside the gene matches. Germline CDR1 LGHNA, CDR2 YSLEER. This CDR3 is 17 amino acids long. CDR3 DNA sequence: TGCGCCAGCAGCCATGGCCTTTACGCGGGAGGGCCAAATGAGCAGTTCTTC. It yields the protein CASSHGLYAGGPNEQFF.

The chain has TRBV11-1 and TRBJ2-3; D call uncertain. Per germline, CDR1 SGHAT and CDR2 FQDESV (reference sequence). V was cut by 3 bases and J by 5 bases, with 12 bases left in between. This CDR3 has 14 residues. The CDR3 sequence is CASSFTTDLDTQYF. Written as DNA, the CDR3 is TGTGCCAGCAGCTTCACAACTGACTTAGATACGCAGTATTTT.

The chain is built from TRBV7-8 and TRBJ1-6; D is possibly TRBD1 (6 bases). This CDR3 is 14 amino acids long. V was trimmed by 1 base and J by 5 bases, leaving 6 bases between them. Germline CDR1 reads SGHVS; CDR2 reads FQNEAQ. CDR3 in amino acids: CASSLGQDNSPLHF. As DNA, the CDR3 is TGTGCCAGCAGCTTAGGACAGGATAATTCACCCCTCCACTTT.

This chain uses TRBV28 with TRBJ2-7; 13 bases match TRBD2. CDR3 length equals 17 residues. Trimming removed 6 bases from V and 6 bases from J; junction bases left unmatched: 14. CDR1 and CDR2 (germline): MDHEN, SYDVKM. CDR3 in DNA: TGTGCCAGCAGGACGATCCAACTAGCGGGAGGGCCAGGCGAGCAGTACTTC. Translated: CASRTIQLAGGPGEQYF.

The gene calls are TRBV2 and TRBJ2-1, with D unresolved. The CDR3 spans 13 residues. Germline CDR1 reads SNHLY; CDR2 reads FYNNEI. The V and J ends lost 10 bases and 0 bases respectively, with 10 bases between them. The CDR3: CATRSLSYNEQFF. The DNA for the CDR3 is TGTGCCACCAGGAGCCTCTCCTACAATGAGCAGTTCTTC. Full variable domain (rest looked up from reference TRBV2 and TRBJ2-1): EPEVTQTPSHQVTQMGQEVILRCVPISNHLYFYWYRQILGQKVEFLVSFYNNEISEKSEIFDDQFSVERPDGSNFTLKIRSTKLEDSAMYFCATRSLSYNEQFFGPGTRLTVL.

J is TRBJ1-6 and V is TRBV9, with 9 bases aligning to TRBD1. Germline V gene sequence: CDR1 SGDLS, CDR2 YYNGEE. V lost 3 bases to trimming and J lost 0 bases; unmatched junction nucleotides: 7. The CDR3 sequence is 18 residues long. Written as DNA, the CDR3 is TGTGCCAGCAGCGCCGGGACAGGGCCTAGCTCCTATAATTCACCCCTCCACTTT. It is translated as CASSAGTGPSSYNSPLHF. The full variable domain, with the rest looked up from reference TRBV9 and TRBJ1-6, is DSGVTQTPKHLITATGQRVTLRCSPRSGDLSVYWYQQSLDQGLQFLIQYYNGEERAKGNILERFSAQQFPDLHSELNLSSLELGDSALYFCASSAGTGPSSYNSPLHFGNGTRLTVT.

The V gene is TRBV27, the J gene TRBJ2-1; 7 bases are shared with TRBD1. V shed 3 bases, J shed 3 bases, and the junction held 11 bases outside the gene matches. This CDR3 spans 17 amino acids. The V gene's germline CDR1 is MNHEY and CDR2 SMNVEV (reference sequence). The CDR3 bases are TGTGCCAGCAGTTTTATTTTGACAGGGTTTGGCTACAATGAGCAGTTCTTC. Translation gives CASSFILTGFGYNEQFF.

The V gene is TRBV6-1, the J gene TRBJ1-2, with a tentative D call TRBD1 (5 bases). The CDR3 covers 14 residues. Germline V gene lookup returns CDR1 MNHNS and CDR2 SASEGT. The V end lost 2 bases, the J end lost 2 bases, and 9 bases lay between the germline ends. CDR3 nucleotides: TGTGCCAGCAGTGAACGGGGGTCGAACTATGGCTACACCTTC. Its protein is CASSERGSNYGYTF.